Following are 16 T cell receptor beta chains from one sample sequenced in a study of blood T cell repertoires in COVID-19. Sequenced by immunoSEQ multiplex PCR; TCRdb stores in-frame clones only, minus some. The table includes about 130,000 clones, approximately 83% detected once. The sample taken for sequencing was peripheral blood. Receptors originate from a woman aged 80 or older with acute or convalescent COVID-19.

This clone was observed a single time. The V gene is TRBV5-1, the J gene TRBJ1-5; 9 bases are shared with TRBD1. Germline V gene data show CDR1 as SGHRS and CDR2 as YFSETQ. The CDR3 is made up of 17 amino acids. V dropped 0 bases and J dropped 5; count of bases not matched to a gene: 9. This chain's CDR3 is CASSLGTSGTGYQPQHF. DNA of the CDR3: TGCGCCAGCAGCTTGGGGACATCCGGGACAGGGTATCAGCCCCAGCATTTT.

V is TRBV6-5 and J is TRBJ1-5; D is perhaps TRBD1 (5 bases). Germline-derived CDR1 and CDR2 are MNHEY and SVGAGI. This CDR3 contains 12 residues. V was cut by 8 bases and J by 6 bases, with 11 bases left in between. The CDR3 DNA reads TGTGCCAGCCGAGGGGAGGGTCAGCCCCAGCATTTT. Translated: CASRGEGQPQHF.

The chain couples TRBV18 to TRBJ1-2; D perhaps matches TRBD1 (6 bases). From germline, CDR1 is KGHSH and CDR2 LQKENI. CDR3 length: 15 amino acids. V lost 0 bases to trimming and J lost 8 bases, with 16 bases between them. The CDR3 DNA reads as TGTGCCAGCTCACCACCGAATTTACAGGGTTACGGCTACACCTTC. It specifies CASSPPNLQGYGYTF.

V is TRBV7-3 and J is TRBJ2-3; no clear D gene. The V end lost 5 bases, the J end lost 4 bases, and 7 bases lay between the germline ends. Per the germline V gene, CDR1 is SGHTA and CDR2 is FQGTGA. The CDR3 runs 12 residues. CDR3 in DNA: TGTGCCAGCAGCCTACCCTCAGATACGCAGTATTTT. Protein sequence: CASSLPSDTQYF.

The rearrangement uses TRBV15 and TRBJ2-3; the match to TRBD2 covers 7 bases. Germline V CDR1 and CDR2: LNHNV, YYDKDF (reference sequence). The CDR3 contains 15 residues. The J segment lost 6 bases and the V segment lost 0 bases, leaving 6 bases of the junction unmatched. In DNA form, the CDR3 reads TGTGCCACCAGCAGAGATCGGGCGGGGGAGGATACGCAGTATTTT. The encoded protein is CATSRDRAGEDTQYF. Looking up the rest from reference TRBV15 and TRBJ2-3 gives the full variable domain: DAMVIQNPRYQVTQFGKPVTLSCSQTLNHNVMYWYQQKSSQAPKLLFHYYDKDFNNEADTPDNFQSRRPNTSFCFLDIRSPGLGDTAMYLCATSRDRAGEDTQYFGPGTRLTVL.

This chain connects TRBV7-3 to TRBJ2-7; 9 bases are a match to TRBD2. Germline trimming cut 5 bases from V and 0 bases from J; bases unmatched to any gene: 2. This CDR3 is built from 14 residues. Looked up from germline, CDR1 is SGHTA and CDR2 is FQGTGA. The chain's CDR3 is CASSPSGVSYEQYF. The CDR3 nucleotides are TGTGCCAGCAGCCCTAGCGGGGTCTCCTACGAGCAGTACTTC.

The chain links TRBV2 to TRBJ1-3, with D tentatively TRBD1 (5 bases). Trimming cost V 6 bases and J 2 bases, with 11 bases left between them. The CDR3 covers 14 residues. Per germline, CDR1 SNHLY and CDR2 FYNNEI. The CDR3 loop reads CASSLGGAGNTIYF. The CDR3 DNA reads TGTGCCAGCAGCCTGGGAGGGGCTGGAAACACCATATATTTT.

The chain links TRBV10-3 to TRBJ1-5; D remains ambiguous. Trimming took off 4 bases at V and 5 bases at J, with 6 bases between the two ends. The CDR3 has 12 residues. Germline CDR1 and CDR2: ENHRY and SYGVKD. CDR3 in amino acids: CAISGGDQPQHF. Here the CDR3 DNA reads TGTGCCATCAGTGGTGGAGATCAGCCCCAGCATTTT.

This chain uses TRBV7-3 with TRBJ2-1; 13 bases agree with TRBD2. The germline V gene has CDR1 SGHTA and CDR2 FQGTGA. J gave up 10 bases and V 4 bases, and 13 bases lay outside the gene matches. The CDR3 loop spans 17 amino acids. The CDR3, as DNA: TGTGCCAGCAGCTCCCACCCCGGACTAGCGGGGGCGCGGGAGCAGTTCTTC. Translating it yields CASSSHPGLAGAREQFF.

The chain uses TRBV14 and TRBJ2-5; maybe TRBD2 (6 bases). The V end was cut by 1 base, the J end by 7 bases, with 13 bases between. CDR3 size: 14 residues. Germline V gives CDR1 SGHDN, CDR2 FVKESK. CDR3 nucleotide sequence: TGTGCCAGCAGCCAAGGCGCCCTCGGGGGGACCCAGTACTTC. Protein product: CASSQGALGGTQYF.

The chain uses TRBV5-1 and TRBJ2-3; 7 bases are shared with TRBD1. The ends lost 3 bases at V and 5 bases at J; junction bases unmatched: 3. The CDR3 spans 13 residues. CDR1 and CDR2 (germline): SGHRS, YFSETQ. The CDR3 DNA reads TGCGCCAGCAGCTCCACAGGGGTAGATACGCAGTATTTT. The encoded protein is CASSSTGVDTQYF. The complete variable domain, with remaining parts taken from reference TRBV5-1 and TRBJ2-3, reads KAGVTQTPRYLIKTRGQQVTLSCSPISGHRSVSWYQQTPGQGLQFLFEYFSETQRNKGNFPGRFSGRQFSNSRSEMNVSTLELGDSALYLCASSSTGVDTQYFGPGTRLTVL.

In its sample, this clone was seen a few times. The V gene is TRBV5-1, the J gene TRBJ1-1; a possible D gene is TRBD1 (6 bases). Germline assignment: CDR1 SGHRS and CDR2 YFSETQ. CDR3 length: 14 residues. The germline V and J ends were trimmed by 3 bases and 1 base, with 10 bases remaining between them. This CDR3 reads CASSSGQSNTEAFF. The DNA of the CDR3 is TGCGCCAGCAGCTCCGGACAGTCGAACACTGAAGCTTTCTTT.

The rearrangement joins TRBV10-3 to TRBJ2-3, with D perhaps matching TRBD2 (5 bases). The germline CDR1 and CDR2 sequences are ENHRY and SYGVKD. CDR3 length equals 14 residues. The V end lost 8 bases, the J end lost 5 bases, and 17 bases lay between the germline ends. The CDR3, as DNA: TGTGCCATCTTCGGCGGCCTAGCAGGAGATACGCAGTATTTT. This encodes CAIFGGLAGDTQYF.

This chain joins TRBV5-1 and TRBJ2-3; 12 bases match TRBD2. From germline, CDR1 is SGHRS and CDR2 YFSETQ. The J segment lost 2 bases and the V segment lost 4 bases, leaving 5 bases of the junction unmatched. The CDR3 is 16 residues long. CDR3 sequence (DNA): TGCGCCAGCAGCCCTCTAGCGGGGGGGTTCACAGATACGCAGTATTTT. This sequence encodes CASSPLAGGFTDTQYF. Based on the CDR3 plus reference TRBV5-1 and TRBJ2-3, the full variable domain is KAGVTQTPRYLIKTRGQQVTLSCSPISGHRSVSWYQQTPGQGLQFLFEYFSETQRNKGNFPGRFSGRQFSNSRSEMNVSTLELGDSALYLCASSPLAGGFTDTQYFGPGTRLTVL.

The chain has TRBV7-9 and TRBJ2-1; 10 nucleotides align to TRBD2. This CDR3 contains 16 residues. J gave up 0 bases and V 6 bases, and 5 bases lay outside the gene matches. Germline V gives CDR1 SEHNR, CDR2 FQNEAQ (reference sequence). CDR3 sequence (DNA): TGTGCCAGCAGAAGTAGCGGGGGGTACTCCTACAATGAGCAGTTCTTC. Amino acids: CASRSSGGYSYNEQFF.

J is TRBJ2-3 and V is TRBV5-1, with D perhaps matching TRBD1 (5 bases). The V end was cut by 5 bases, the J end by 6 bases, with 19 bases between. This CDR3 is 15 amino acids long. Per germline, CDR1 SGHRS and CDR2 YFSETQ. The CDR3 nucleotides are TGCGCCAGCAGGGCCGGCTCAGGGATCGGGGATACGCAGTATTTT. Protein product: CASRAGSGIGDTQYF.